Below, one T cell receptor beta chain is given with its context. This clonotype appeared many times. This receptor's antigen is unknown. No per-base quality is available; no much larger clone lies one base away. Libraries of naive CD8 T cells were generated from roughly 21,000 to 960,000 sorted cells, with 10%, 30% or 50% of the purified RNA used. Naive CD8 T cells were FACS-sorted as CD8+CD4-CCR7+CD45RA+ on a BD FACSAria II into RLT Plus buffer. Detection sensitivity was tested by spiking Jurkat RNA equal to ten TCR copies' worth into samples containing 20,000-1,000,000 naive CD8 T cells. Enrichment of CD8 T cells was done with RosetteSep CD8+ T Cell Enrichment Cocktail plus Ficoll-Paque, and ACK red cell lysis came afterward. The sample belongs to a study of molecular identifiers for immune sequencing clone quantification listed by TCRdb under 2018. Looking at the study overall: For a replicate experiment, RNA from 20,000 or 100,000 naive CD8 T cells was divided into five aliquots, and four of the five aliquots were sequenced. CD8 T cells were used in a methods study to benchmark molecular-identifier clustering-based TCR repertoire sequencing (MIDCIRS) and TCR RNA copy counting.

Study-wide conclusions, independent of this receptor: The naive libraries included spiked-in Jurkat TCR RNA (fewer than 11 copies' worth), and this Jurkat TCR RNA is not part of the donor repertoire. The sizes of highly expanded clones could end up underestimated when identical TCR molecules share a barcode. When barcode sub-clustering was not used, chimeric consensus sequences inflated TCR diversity, with chimeras reaching as high as 47%. Even against a background of one million naive CD8 T cells, spiked-in Jurkat TCR RNA amounting to a single cell's worth was reported to be detectable. In CMV-specific effector cells, over 99% of molecules were held by clones above 20 RNA copies, whereas under 1% of molecules were held by such clones in naive cells. Modeling estimated approximately 3 recovered TCR RNA copies per cell, compared with about 10 by digital PCR, which implies roughly 30% capture efficiency.

Libraries were prepared through PCR. The listed sequencing device is NextSeq 500. Bulk TCR libraries were generated as previously described, with the TCR primers listed in Table S5 used. Total RNA was purified with the Qiagen AllPrep DNA/RNA kit. Before analysis, reads from multiple sequencing runs of the same library were pooled. The authors processed their data as follows. Only reads with exact TCR constant sequence were kept, trimmed to 150 nt, and grouped by their 12-nt molecular barcodes. Reads inside each barcode group were sub-clustered using a 15% Levenshtein threshold, and a quality-weighted consensus sequence was constructed for each RNA molecule. Non-functional sequences were removed, as were lower-count sequences one edit away from another. Barcode sub-clusters with fewer than 20% of the maximum read count were removed, based on fitting two negative binomial distributions. TCRdb reran the public reads through fastp at Q25 and MiXCR, keeping productive beta chains. Rows are unified per CDR3 protein, each entry keeping the most common DNA and genes. These V and J calls are TCRdb output, not the study's own analysis. This sample has about 510,000 distinct CDR3 sequences in its table, and roughly 25% of those were observed once. The ten biggest clones cover 0.7% to 0.9% of the sample.

The sample was naive CD8+ T cells from blood, with Jurkat cell RNA spiked in. The cell subset or site label here, explained by the study, means: FACS-sorted CD8+CD4-CCR7+CD45RA+ naive T cells. The receptor was isolated from a human donor in good health. Some libraries in this study had Jurkat cell RNA spiked in.

This receptor carries the CDR3 CSVEGTPEAFF. The bases read TGCAGCGTTGAGGGAACACCTGAAGCTTTCTTT. The sequence joins TRBV29-1 to TRBJ1-1, with the identity of the D gene unclear. V loses 3 bases of germline sequence and J loses 6 bases, and the interval between the two ends is 8 bases. CDR1 and CDR2, per the germline V gene, are SQVTM and ANQGSEA. The cysteine opens and the phenylalanine closes a CDR3 of 11 amino acids. Of the read, only the CDR3 DNA is kept; its 33 bases are in frame from base 1.